What follows is one TCR beta chain and its context. Its target is unknown. The data stem from a study of a mutant IDH1 vaccine in newly diagnosed glioma. Study-level background: It was radiotherapy, temozolomide, or both that patients received previously, with most receiving both.

Time point meaning: week 23, last vaccination. Vaccination comprised doses that each held 300 ug of mutant IDH1 20-mer peptide, plus topical imiquimod. The CDR3 spans 12 residues. V was shortened by 7 bases and J by 6 bases, with 14 bases between the two germline ends. Germline V gene lookup returns CDR1 GTSNPN and CDR2 SVGIG (reference sequence). The repertoire was sequenced with immunoSEQ multiplex PCR; TCRdb's copy has only in-frame clones and lacks some. The sample holds 82,000 or so clones, approximately 85% seen once. The V gene is TRBV30, the J gene TRBJ2-3; TRBD2 might be the D (6 bases). Source: PBMCs, taken from a glioma patient whose treatment included an IDH1 peptide vaccine. This sequence originates from a man between 25 and 39 years old with glioma. Some clones in this sample may be carry-over from other donors' samples. This CDR3 reads CALKEGWDTQYF. Here the CDR3 DNA reads TGTGCCTTAAAGGAGGGGTGGGATACGCAGTATTTT.